These T cell receptor beta chains were read from a single sample in a study of blood T cell repertoires in COVID-19. The method was immunoSEQ multiplex PCR; TCRdb's version includes in-frame clones alone and lacks a portion of them. The repertoire holds 65,000 to 85,000 clones, with approximately 90% as singletons. Sequenced input: peripheral blood. Every receptor here comes from a human donor in a cohort sampled during active COVID-19. Both conserved end residues are part of each CDR3. Each record gives: CDR3 protein, J gene, D gene, CDR3 length, V gene. D genes are given only for firm matches.

cdr3_aa: CASSRDSYYGYTF
j_call: TRBJ1-2
d_call: TRBD1
cdr3_length: 13
v_call: TRBV11-2

cdr3_aa: CASRPNPGQPYEQYF
j_call: TRBJ2-7
d_call: .
cdr3_length: 15
v_call: TRBV5-1

cdr3_aa: CASSLGLAGGQLDTQYF
j_call: TRBJ2-3
d_call: TRBD2
cdr3_length: 17
v_call: TRBV13

cdr3_aa: CASSSPGGAIKTYEQYF
j_call: TRBJ2-7
d_call: TRBD1
cdr3_length: 17
v_call: TRBV5-1

cdr3_aa: CASSQKTGSGNSPLHF
j_call: TRBJ1-6
d_call: TRBD1
cdr3_length: 16
v_call: TRBV14

cdr3_aa: CASSLGRGGKSYEQYF
j_call: TRBJ2-7
d_call: TRBD2
cdr3_length: 16
v_call: TRBV11-2

cdr3_aa: CASSPGQVPGELFF
j_call: TRBJ2-2
d_call: TRBD1
cdr3_length: 14
v_call: TRBV28

cdr3_aa: CASRLGQGANDHEQFF
j_call: TRBJ2-1
d_call: TRBD1
cdr3_length: 16
v_call: TRBV7-8

cdr3_aa: CASSERREFSNEQFF
j_call: TRBJ2-1
d_call: TRBD2
cdr3_length: 15
v_call: TRBV2

cdr3_aa: CASSQRGRLDYNEQFF
j_call: TRBJ2-1
d_call: .
cdr3_length: 16
v_call: TRBV3-1/TRBV3-2

cdr3_aa: CASSLVQGDGYTF
j_call: TRBJ1-2
d_call: .
cdr3_length: 13
v_call: TRBV5-8

cdr3_aa: CANNGSTDTQYF
j_call: TRBJ2-3
d_call: .
cdr3_length: 12
v_call: TRBV4-3

cdr3_aa: CASSTPGQGGRETQYF
j_call: TRBJ2-5
d_call: TRBD1
cdr3_length: 16
v_call: TRBV27

cdr3_aa: CASSGLRGSGRAGELFF
j_call: TRBJ2-2
d_call: TRBD2
cdr3_length: 17
v_call: TRBV27

cdr3_aa: CASSPRTGTGVSYEQYF
j_call: TRBJ2-7
d_call: TRBD1
cdr3_length: 17
v_call: TRBV3-1/TRBV3-2

cdr3_aa: CAWASSGTRYEQYF
j_call: TRBJ2-7
d_call: TRBD2
cdr3_length: 14
v_call: TRBV30

cdr3_aa: CASSFGTDNEQFF
j_call: TRBJ2-1
d_call: .
cdr3_length: 13
v_call: TRBV5-1

cdr3_aa: CASSRQGGSYDYGYTF
j_call: TRBJ1-2
d_call: TRBD1
cdr3_length: 16
v_call: TRBV6-6

cdr3_aa: CSVEARQGWDYGYTF
j_call: TRBJ1-2
d_call: TRBD1
cdr3_length: 15
v_call: TRBV29-1

cdr3_aa: CASSVTSGRINEQFF
j_call: TRBJ2-1
d_call: TRBD2
cdr3_length: 15
v_call: TRBV9

cdr3_aa: CASSPRSALDAGELFF
j_call: TRBJ2-2
d_call: .
cdr3_length: 16
v_call: TRBV18

cdr3_aa: CASSPPGQGRQPQHF
j_call: TRBJ1-5
d_call: .
cdr3_length: 15
v_call: TRBV18

cdr3_aa: CASSSSPGTSGRDEQFF
j_call: TRBJ2-1
d_call: TRBD2
cdr3_length: 17
v_call: TRBV7-3

cdr3_aa: CASTVGRQNEQFF
j_call: TRBJ2-1
d_call: .
cdr3_length: 13
v_call: TRBV18

cdr3_aa: CASSQYSLSYNSPLHF
j_call: TRBJ1-6
d_call: .
cdr3_length: 16
v_call: TRBV16

cdr3_aa: CSVERDRGNYGYTF
j_call: TRBJ1-2
d_call: TRBD1
cdr3_length: 14
v_call: TRBV29-1

cdr3_aa: CASSQDTPSGHRTYEQYF
j_call: TRBJ2-7
d_call: TRBD2
cdr3_length: 18
v_call: TRBV4-2

cdr3_aa: CASSPRTGNTGELFF
j_call: TRBJ2-2
d_call: TRBD1
cdr3_length: 15
v_call: TRBV18

cdr3_aa: CASSRPGTHTTPGANVLTF
j_call: TRBJ2-6
d_call: .
cdr3_length: 19
v_call: TRBV7-9

cdr3_aa: CASSPGLAGAGETQYF
j_call: TRBJ2-5
d_call: TRBD2
cdr3_length: 16
v_call: TRBV3-1/TRBV3-2

cdr3_aa: CASSVDWRRDTQYF
j_call: TRBJ2-3
d_call: .
cdr3_length: 14
v_call: TRBV6-2/TRBV6-3

cdr3_aa: CASSRTGGYGGYTF
j_call: TRBJ1-2
d_call: TRBD1
cdr3_length: 14
v_call: TRBV19

cdr3_aa: CASRTPGGQTEAFF
j_call: TRBJ1-1
d_call: TRBD1
cdr3_length: 14
v_call: TRBV28

cdr3_aa: CASSPSEQETQYF
j_call: TRBJ2-5
d_call: .
cdr3_length: 13
v_call: TRBV7-3

cdr3_aa: CASTAGGLNNSPLHF
j_call: TRBJ1-6
d_call: .
cdr3_length: 15
v_call: TRBV28

cdr3_aa: CARTRRGWQFYEQYF
j_call: TRBJ2-7
d_call: .
cdr3_length: 15
v_call: TRBV7-9

cdr3_aa: CASSQDHVVLAGTSSYEQYF
j_call: TRBJ2-7
d_call: TRBD2
cdr3_length: 20
v_call: TRBV4-3

cdr3_aa: CASSPSTGFNEQFF
j_call: TRBJ2-1
d_call: TRBD1
cdr3_length: 14
v_call: TRBV18

cdr3_aa: CSASSGQGIGNQPQHF
j_call: TRBJ1-5
d_call: TRBD1
cdr3_length: 16
v_call: TRBV20-1

cdr3_aa: CASSLAKTGMNTEAFF
j_call: TRBJ1-1
d_call: .
cdr3_length: 16
v_call: TRBV7-6

cdr3_aa: CASSGGPPSYEQYF
j_call: TRBJ2-7
d_call: .
cdr3_length: 14
v_call: TRBV2

cdr3_aa: CASSYTGQTNEKLFF
j_call: TRBJ1-4
d_call: .
cdr3_length: 15
v_call: TRBV27

cdr3_aa: CASSPYGNTEAFF
j_call: TRBJ1-1
d_call: .
cdr3_length: 13
v_call: TRBV6-5

cdr3_aa: CASRNPRAPGGEQYF
j_call: TRBJ2-7
d_call: TRBD2
cdr3_length: 15
v_call: TRBV19

cdr3_aa: CASSPSGRVSYEQYF
j_call: TRBJ2-7
d_call: TRBD2
cdr3_length: 15
v_call: TRBV7-9

cdr3_aa: CASSVRPMDRKETQYF
j_call: TRBJ2-5
d_call: .
cdr3_length: 16
v_call: TRBV7-9

cdr3_aa: CASSHGGLQETQYF
j_call: TRBJ2-5
d_call: .
cdr3_length: 14
v_call: TRBV3-1/TRBV3-2

cdr3_aa: CASSGLTSNYGYTF
j_call: TRBJ1-2
d_call: .
cdr3_length: 14
v_call: TRBV27

cdr3_aa: CASRRGGTGELFF
j_call: TRBJ2-2
d_call: .
cdr3_length: 13
v_call: TRBV6-6